The following is a TCR beta chain sequence with its context. At least ten counts were recorded for this clonotype. Its antigen remains unidentified. Within one base of it there is no much larger clone, and no base qualities were kept. From V the trimming removes 6 bases and from J it removes 6 bases, while the gene matches leave 4 bases of the junction unaccounted for. The CDR3 spans 15 residues, from the cysteine through the phenylalanine. Only the CDR3 DNA stays, 45 bases, in frame from base 1. Library generation was performed with PCR. Sequencer: Illumina HiSeq 2500. Molecular barcoding was employed in the preparation of TCR libraries, with unique molecular identifiers being used to normalize TCRbeta repertoire quantification. Through fastp at Q25 and MiXCR, TCRdb rebuilt clones from the public reads, retaining in-frame beta chains. All rows with the same CDR3 protein become a single entry with the most common DNA and genes. Recorded for this sample are roughly 590,000 distinct CDR3 sequences; around a sixth of them occurred a single time. The top ten clones comprise over 0.95% of the sample.

This record comes from a study of T-cell reconstitution after alpha-beta-depleted transplantation in children (dated by TCRdb to about 2016). Turning to the overall study: The study quantitatively tracked T-cell immune reconstitution after TCRalphabeta/CD19-depleted allogeneic hematopoietic cell transplantation in children using TCR repertoire profiling.

Rearrangement joined TRBV12-3 or TRBV12-4 to TRBJ2-1; 14 bases in the junction line up with TRBD2. The sequence was collected from a human donor who donated a stem cell graft to a child with acute myeloid leukemia. The material was PBMCs from the stem cell graft donor, obtained from the stem cell graft. Read as DNA, the sequence is TGTGCCAGCAGCCAGACTAGCGGGGGGGCCAATGAGCAGTTCTTC. The encoded protein is CASSQTSGGANEQFF.